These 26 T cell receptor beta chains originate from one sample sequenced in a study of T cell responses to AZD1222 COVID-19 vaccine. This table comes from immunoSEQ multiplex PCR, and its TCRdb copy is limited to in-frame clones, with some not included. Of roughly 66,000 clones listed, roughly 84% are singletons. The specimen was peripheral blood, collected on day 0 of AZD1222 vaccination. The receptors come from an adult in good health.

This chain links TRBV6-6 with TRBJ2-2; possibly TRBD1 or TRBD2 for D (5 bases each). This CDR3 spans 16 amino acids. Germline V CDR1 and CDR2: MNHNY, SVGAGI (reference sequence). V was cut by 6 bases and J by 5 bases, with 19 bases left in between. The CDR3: CASRTPSGRLTGELFF. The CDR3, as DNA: TGTGCCAGCAGAACGCCGTCGGGGCGCCTGACCGGGGAGCTGTTTTTT.

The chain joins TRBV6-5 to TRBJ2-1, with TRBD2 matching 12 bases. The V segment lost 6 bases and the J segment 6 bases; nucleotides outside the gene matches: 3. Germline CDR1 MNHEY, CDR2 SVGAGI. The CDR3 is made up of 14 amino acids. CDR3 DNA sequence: TGTGCCAGCAGCGCTAGCGGGGGGGCCAATGAGCAGTTCTTC. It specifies CASSASGGANEQFF.

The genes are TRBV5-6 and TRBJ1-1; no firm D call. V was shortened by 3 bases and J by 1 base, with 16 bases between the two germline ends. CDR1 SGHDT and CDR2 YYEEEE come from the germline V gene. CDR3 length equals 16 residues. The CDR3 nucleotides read TGTGCCAGCAGCTCGGGTGGGTGGCACGGGAACACTGAAGCTTTCTTT. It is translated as CASSSGGWHGNTEAFF.

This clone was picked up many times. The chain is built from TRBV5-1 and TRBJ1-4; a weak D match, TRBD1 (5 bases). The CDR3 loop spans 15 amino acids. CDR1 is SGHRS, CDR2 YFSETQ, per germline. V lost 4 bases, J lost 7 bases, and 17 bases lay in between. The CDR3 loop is CASSPGDRELEKLFF. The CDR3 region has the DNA TGCGCCAGCAGCCCCGGGGACCGAGAGCTTGAAAAACTGTTTTTT.

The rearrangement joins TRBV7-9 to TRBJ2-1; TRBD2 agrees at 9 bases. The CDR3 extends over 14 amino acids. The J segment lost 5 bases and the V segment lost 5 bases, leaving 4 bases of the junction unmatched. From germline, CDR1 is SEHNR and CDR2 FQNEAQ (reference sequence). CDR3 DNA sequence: TGTGCCAGCAGCCCCGTAGCGGGGGACAATGAGCAGTTCTTC. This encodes CASSPVAGDNEQFF.

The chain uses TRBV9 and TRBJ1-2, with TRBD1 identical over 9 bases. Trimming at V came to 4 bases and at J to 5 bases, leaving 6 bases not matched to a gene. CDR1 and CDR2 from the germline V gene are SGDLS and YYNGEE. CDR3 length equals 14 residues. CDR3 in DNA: TGTGCCAGCAGCTTAAGACAGGGGGGGTATGGCTACACCTTC. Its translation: CASSLRQGGYGYTF.

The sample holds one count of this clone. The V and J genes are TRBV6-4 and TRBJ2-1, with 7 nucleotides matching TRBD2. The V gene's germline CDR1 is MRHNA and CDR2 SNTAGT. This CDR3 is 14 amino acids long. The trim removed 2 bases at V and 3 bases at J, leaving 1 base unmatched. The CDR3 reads CASSDRGDYNEQFF. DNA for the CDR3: TGTGCCAGCAGTGACCGGGGGGACTACAATGAGCAGTTCTTC.

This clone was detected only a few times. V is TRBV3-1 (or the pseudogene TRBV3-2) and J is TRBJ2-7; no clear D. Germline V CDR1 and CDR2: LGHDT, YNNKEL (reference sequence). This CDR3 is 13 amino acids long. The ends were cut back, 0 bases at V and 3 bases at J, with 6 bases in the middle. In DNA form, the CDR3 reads TGTGCCAGCAGCCAAGAGGCCAGCTACGAGCAGTACTTC. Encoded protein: CASSQEASYEQYF.

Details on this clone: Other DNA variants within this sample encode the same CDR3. CDR3 nucleotides: TGTGCCAGCAGCTTGGGGGGAGGCTCCTACGAGCAGTACTTC. This sequence encodes CASSLGGGSYEQYF. V and J are TRBV7-2 and TRBJ2-7; maybe TRBD2 (6 bases). The germline V and J ends were trimmed by 3 bases and 0 bases, with 9 bases remaining between them. The CDR3 is 14 residues long. CDR1 is SGHTA, CDR2 FQGNSA, per germline.

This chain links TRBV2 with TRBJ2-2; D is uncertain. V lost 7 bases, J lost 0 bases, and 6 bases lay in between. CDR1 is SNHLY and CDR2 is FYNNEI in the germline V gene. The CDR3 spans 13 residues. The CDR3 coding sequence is TGTGCCAGCACGGCAACGAACACCGGGGAGCTGTTTTTT. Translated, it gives CASTATNTGELFF.

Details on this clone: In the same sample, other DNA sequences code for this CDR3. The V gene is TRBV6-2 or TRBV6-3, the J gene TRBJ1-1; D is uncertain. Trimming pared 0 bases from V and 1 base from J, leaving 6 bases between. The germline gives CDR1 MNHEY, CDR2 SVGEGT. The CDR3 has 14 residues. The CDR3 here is CASSYSGGNTEAFF. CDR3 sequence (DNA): TGTGCCAGCAGTTACTCGGGCGGGAACACTGAAGCTTTCTTT.

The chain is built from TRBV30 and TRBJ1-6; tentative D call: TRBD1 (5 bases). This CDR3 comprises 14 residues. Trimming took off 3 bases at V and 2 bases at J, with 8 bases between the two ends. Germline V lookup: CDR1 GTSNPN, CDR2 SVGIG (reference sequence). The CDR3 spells CAWRGPAYNSPLHF. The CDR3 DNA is TGTGCCTGGAGGGGGCCAGCCTATAATTCACCCCTCCACTTT.

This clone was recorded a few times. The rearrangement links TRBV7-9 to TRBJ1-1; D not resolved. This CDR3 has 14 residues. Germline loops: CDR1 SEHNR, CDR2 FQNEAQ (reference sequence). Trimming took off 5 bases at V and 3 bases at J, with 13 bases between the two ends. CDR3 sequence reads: CASSAADTDTEAFF. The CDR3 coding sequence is TGTGCCAGCAGCGCCGCAGACACCGACACTGAAGCTTTCTTT.

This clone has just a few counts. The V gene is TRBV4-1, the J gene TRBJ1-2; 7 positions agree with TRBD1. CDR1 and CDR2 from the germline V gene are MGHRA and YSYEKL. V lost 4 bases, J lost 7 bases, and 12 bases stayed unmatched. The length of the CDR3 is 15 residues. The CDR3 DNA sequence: TGCGCCAGCAGCCCCAGGGGACAGCTACAAGGTGGCTACACCTTC. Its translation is CASSPRGQLQGGYTF.

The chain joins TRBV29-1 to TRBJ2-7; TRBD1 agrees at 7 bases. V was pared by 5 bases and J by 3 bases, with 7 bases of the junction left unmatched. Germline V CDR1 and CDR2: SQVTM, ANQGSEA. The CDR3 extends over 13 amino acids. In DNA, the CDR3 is TGCAGCGTTAAAACTAGGACAGGCTACGAGCAGTACTTC. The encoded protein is CSVKTRTGYEQYF.

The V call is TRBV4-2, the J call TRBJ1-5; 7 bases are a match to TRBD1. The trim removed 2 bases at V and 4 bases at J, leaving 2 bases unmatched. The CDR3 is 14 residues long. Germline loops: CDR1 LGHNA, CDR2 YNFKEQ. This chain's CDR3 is CASSQTGENQPQHF. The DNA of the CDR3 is TGTGCCAGCAGCCAAACAGGGGAAAATCAGCCCCAGCATTTT.

The CDR3 DNA reads TGTGCCTGGAGCATTCGCCCTATAGGGTTCACTGAAGCTTTCTTT. Protein: CAWSIRPIGFTEAFF. The chain employs TRBV30 and TRBJ1-1; no definite D call. This CDR3 is 15 amino acids long. Trimming removed 3 bases at V and 4 bases at J, with 18 bases between. Looked up from germline, CDR1 is GTSNPN and CDR2 is SVGIG (reference sequence).

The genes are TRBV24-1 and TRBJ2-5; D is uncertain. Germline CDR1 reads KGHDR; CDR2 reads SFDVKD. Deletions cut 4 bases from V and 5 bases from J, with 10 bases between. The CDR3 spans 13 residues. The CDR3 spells CATSDENGETQYF. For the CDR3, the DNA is TGTGCCACCAGTGACGAGAACGGGGAGACCCAGTACTTC.

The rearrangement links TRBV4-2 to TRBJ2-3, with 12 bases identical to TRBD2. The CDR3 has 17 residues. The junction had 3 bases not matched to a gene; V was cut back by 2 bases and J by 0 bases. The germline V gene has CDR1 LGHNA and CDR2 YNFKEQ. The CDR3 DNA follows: TGTGCCAGCAGCCAACTAGCGGGGGGGCTTAGCACAGATACGCAGTATTTT. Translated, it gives CASSQLAGGLSTDTQYF.

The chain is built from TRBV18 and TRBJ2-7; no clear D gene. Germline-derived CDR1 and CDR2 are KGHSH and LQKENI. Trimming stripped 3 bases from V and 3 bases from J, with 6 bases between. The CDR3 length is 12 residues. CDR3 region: CASSPSSYEQYF. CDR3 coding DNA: TGTGCCAGCTCACCGAGCAGCTACGAGCAGTACTTC.

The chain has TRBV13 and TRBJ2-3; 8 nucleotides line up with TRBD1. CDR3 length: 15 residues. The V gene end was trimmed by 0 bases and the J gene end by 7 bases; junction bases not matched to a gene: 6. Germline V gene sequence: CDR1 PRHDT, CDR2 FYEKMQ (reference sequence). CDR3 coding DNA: TGTGCCAGCAGCTTAGGCCACCGGACAGGGAATACGCAGTATTTT. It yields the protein CASSLGHRTGNTQYF.

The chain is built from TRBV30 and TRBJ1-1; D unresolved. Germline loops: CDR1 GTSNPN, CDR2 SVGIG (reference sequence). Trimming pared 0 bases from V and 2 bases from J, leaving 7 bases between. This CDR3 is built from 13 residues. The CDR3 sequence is CAWSVSPNTEAFF. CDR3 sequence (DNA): TGTGCCTGGAGTGTAAGTCCCAACACTGAAGCTTTCTTT.

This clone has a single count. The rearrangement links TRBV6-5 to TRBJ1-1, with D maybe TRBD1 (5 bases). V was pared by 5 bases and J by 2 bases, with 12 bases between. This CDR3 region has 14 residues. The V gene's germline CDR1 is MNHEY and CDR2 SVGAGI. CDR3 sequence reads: CASSLRVDNTEAFF. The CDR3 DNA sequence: TGTGCCAGCAGTCTCAGGGTCGACAACACTGAAGCTTTCTTT.

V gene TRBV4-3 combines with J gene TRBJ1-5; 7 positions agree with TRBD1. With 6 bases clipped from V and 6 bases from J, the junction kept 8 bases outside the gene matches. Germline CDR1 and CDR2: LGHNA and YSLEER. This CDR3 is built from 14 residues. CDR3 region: CASSFSQGGQPQHF. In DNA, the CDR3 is TGCGCCAGCAGTTTCTCCCAGGGGGGTCAGCCCCAGCATTTT.

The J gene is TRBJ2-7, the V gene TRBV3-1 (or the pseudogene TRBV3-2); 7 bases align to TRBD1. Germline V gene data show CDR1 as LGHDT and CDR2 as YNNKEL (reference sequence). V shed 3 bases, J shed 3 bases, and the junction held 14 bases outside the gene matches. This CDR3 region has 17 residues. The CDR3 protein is CASSHRTAGTEFYEQYF. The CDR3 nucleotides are TGTGCCAGCAGCCACAGAACGGCCGGGACAGAATTCTACGAGCAGTACTTC.

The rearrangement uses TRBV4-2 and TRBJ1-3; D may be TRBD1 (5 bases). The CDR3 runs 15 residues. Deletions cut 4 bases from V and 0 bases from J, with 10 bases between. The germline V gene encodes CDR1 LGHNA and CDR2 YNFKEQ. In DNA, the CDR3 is TGTGCCAGCAGCCCGGAACAGGACTCTGGAAACACCATATATTTT. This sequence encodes CASSPEQDSGNTIYF.